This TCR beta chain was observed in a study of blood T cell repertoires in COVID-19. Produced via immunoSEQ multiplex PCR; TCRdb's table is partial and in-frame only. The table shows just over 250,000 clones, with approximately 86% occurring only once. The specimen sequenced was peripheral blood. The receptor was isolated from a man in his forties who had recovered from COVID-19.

CDR3: CASSLVSSTQYF. The CDR3, as DNA: TGTGCCAGCAGCTTAGTTTCCTCGACGCAGTATTTT. The chain carries TRBV7-8 and TRBJ2-3; no reliable D call. Per the germline V gene, CDR1 is SGHVS and CDR2 is FQNEAQ. There are 12 residues in the CDR3. The ends were cut back, 1 base at V and 9 bases at J, with 8 bases in the middle. The full variable domain, its missing parts supplied by reference TRBV7-8 and TRBJ2-3, is GAGVSQSPRYKVAKRGQDVALRCDPISGHVSLFWYQQALGQGPEFLTYFQNEAQLDKSGLPSDRFFAERPEGSVSTLKIQRTQQEDSAVYLCASSLVSSTQYFGPGTRLTVL.